This T cell receptor (beta chain) was identified in a study of blood T cell repertoires in COVID-19. Original processing notes: Estimation of nucleated cell counts relied on the amplification of reference gene primers. Here immunoSEQ multiplex PCR was the method, and the copy in TCRdb shows in-frame clones only, minus some. The V and J calls and clone size are taken from that table; D and trimming were inferred from the DNA. The sample contains some 210,000 clones, roughly 86% of which appear only once. This TCR came from a woman in her 70s with active or convalescent COVID-19. The specimen sequenced was peripheral blood.

CDR3 region: CASMVYREGPEQYF. Here the CDR3 DNA reads TGTGCCAGCATGGTGTACCGGGAGGGCCCCGAGCAGTACTTC. This chain connects TRBV6-5 to TRBJ2-7; TRBD2 matches at 8 bases. V dropped 7 bases and J dropped 6; count of bases not matched to a gene: 11. The CDR3 spans 14 residues. Germline V gives CDR1 MNHEY, CDR2 SVGAGI.